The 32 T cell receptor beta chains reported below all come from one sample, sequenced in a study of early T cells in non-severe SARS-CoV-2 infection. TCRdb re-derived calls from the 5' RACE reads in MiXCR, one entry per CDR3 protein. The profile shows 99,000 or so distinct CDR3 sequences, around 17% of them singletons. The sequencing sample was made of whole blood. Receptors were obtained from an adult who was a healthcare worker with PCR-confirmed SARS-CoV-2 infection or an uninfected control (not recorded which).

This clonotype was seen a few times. CDR3 residues: CASSPDGGRYGYTF. In DNA, the CDR3 is TGTGCCAGCAGCCCCGACGGGGGCAGATATGGCTACACCTTC. This sequence joins TRBV7-9 and TRBJ1-2, with a tentative D call TRBD1 (6 bases). Germline CDR1 reads SEHNR; CDR2 reads FQNEAQ (reference sequence). The CDR3 loop spans 14 amino acids. Trimming cost V 5 bases and J 5 bases, with 15 bases left between them. Drawing the rest from reference TRBV7-9 and TRBJ1-2, the complete variable domain is DTGVSQNPRHKITKRGQNVTFRCDPISEHNRLYWYRQTLGQGPEFLTYFQNEAQLEKSRLLSDRFSAERPKGSFSTLEIQRTEQGDSAMYLCASSPDGGRYGYTFGSGTRLTVV.

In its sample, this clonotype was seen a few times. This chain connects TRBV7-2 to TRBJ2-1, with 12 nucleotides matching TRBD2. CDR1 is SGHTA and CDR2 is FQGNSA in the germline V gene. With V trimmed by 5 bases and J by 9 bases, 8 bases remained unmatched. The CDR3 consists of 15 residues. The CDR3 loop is CASSLTLAGGREQFF. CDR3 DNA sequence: TGTGCCAGCAGCCTGACTCTAGCGGGAGGGCGTGAGCAGTTCTTC.

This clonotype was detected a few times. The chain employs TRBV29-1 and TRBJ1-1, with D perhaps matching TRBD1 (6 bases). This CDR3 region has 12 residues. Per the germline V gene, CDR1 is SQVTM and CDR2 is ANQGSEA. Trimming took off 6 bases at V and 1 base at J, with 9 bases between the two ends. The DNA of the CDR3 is TGCAGCGTCCCAGGGGAGAACACTGAAGCTTTCTTT. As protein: CSVPGENTEAFF. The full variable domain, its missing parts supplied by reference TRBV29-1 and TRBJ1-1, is SAVISQKPSRDICQRGTSLTIQCQVDSQVTMMFWYRQQPGQSLTLIATANQGSEATYESGFVIDKFPISRPNLTFSTLTVSNMSPEDSSIYLCSVPGENTEAFFGQGTRLTVV.

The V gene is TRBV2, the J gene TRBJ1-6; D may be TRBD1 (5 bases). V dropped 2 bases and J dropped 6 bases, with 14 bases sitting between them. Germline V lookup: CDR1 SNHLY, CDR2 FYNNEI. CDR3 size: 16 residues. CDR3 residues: CASSEFQSQGNSPLHF. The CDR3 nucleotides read TGTGCCAGCAGTGAATTTCAGTCGCAGGGTAATTCACCCCTCCACTTT.

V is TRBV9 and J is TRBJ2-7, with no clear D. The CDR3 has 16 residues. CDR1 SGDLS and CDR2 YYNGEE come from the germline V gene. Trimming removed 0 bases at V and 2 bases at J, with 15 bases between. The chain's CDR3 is CASSVARLKSPYEQYF. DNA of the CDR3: TGTGCCAGCAGCGTAGCCCGACTGAAGTCTCCCTACGAGCAGTACTTC.

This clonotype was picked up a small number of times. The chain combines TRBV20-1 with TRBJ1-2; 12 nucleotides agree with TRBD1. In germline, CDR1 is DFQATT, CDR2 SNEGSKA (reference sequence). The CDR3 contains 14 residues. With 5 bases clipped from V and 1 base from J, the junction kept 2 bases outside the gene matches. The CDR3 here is CSAGDRGHNYGYTF. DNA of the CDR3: TGCAGTGCTGGGGACAGGGGGCATAACTATGGCTACACCTTC.

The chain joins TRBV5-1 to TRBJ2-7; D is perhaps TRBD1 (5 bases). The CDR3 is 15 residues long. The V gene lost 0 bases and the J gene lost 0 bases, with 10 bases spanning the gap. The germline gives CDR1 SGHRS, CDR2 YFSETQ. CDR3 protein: CASSLDPQASYEQYF. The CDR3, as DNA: TGCGCCAGCAGCTTGGACCCACAGGCCTCCTACGAGCAGTACTTC.

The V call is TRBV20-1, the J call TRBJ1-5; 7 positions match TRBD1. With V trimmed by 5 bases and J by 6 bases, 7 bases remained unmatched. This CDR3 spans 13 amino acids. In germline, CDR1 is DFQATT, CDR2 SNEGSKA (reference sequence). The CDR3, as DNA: TGCAGTGCTTCTCAAACAGGGGTTCAGCCCCAGCATTTT. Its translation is CSASQTGVQPQHF.

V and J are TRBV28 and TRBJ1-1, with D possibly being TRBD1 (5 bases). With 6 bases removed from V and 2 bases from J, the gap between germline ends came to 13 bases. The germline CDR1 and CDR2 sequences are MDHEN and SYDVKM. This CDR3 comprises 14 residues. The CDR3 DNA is TGTGCCAGCAGGCCGGGACCCCAAAACACTGAAGCTTTCTTT. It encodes CASRPGPQNTEAFF. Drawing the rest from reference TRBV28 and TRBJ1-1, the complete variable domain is DVKVTQSSRYLVKRTGEKVFLECVQDMDHENMFWYRQDPGLGLRLIYFSYDVKMKEKGDIPEGYSVSREKKERFSLILESASTNQTSMYLCASRPGPQNTEAFFGQGTRLTVV.

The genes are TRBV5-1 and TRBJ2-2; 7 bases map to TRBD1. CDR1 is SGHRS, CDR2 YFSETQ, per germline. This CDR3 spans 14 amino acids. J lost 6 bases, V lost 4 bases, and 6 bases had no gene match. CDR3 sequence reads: CASSRTGTAGELFF. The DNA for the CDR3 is TGCGCCAGCAGCCGGACGGGGACAGCCGGGGAGCTGTTTTTT.

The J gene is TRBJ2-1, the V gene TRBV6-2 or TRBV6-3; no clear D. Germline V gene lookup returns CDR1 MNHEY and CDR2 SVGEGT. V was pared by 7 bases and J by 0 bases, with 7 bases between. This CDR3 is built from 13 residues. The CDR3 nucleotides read TGTGCCAGCAAAGGAGACTCCTACAATGAGCAGTTCTTC. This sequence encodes CASKGDSYNEQFF.

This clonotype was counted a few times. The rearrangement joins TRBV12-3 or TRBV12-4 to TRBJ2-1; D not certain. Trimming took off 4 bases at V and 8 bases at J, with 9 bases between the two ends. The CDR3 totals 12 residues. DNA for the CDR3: TGTGCCAGCAGTTCCCCCAGCGATGAGCAGTTCTTC. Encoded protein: CASSSPSDEQFF.

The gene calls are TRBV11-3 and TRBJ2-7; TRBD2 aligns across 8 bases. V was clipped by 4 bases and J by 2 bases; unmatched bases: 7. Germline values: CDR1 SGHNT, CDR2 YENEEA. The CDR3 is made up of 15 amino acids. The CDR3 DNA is TGTGCCAGCAGCTCGTCCACTAGCGGAGCCTACGAGCAGTACTTC. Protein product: CASSSSTSGAYEQYF.

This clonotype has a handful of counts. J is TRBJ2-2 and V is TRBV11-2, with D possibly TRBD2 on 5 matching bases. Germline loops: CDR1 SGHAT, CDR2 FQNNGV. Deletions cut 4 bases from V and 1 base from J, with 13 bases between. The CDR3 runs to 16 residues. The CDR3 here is CASSSWESRNTGELFF. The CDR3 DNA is TGTGCCAGCAGCTCCTGGGAGTCTAGGAACACCGGGGAGCTGTTTTTT.

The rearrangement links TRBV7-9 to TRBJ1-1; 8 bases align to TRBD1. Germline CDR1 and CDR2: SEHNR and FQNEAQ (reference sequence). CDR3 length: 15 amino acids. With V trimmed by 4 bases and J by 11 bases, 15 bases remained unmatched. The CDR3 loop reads CASSSNPGQAPGAFF. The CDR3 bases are TGTGCCAGCAGCTCCAACCCGGGACAGGCCCCTGGGGCTTTCTTT.

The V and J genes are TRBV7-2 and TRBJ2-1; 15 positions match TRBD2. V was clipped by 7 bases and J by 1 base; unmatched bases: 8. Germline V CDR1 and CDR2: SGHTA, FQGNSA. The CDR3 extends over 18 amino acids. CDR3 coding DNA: TGTGCCAGCAACCCCGGACTAGCGGGAGGGACGTCCTACAATGAGCAGTTCTTC. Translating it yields CASNPGLAGGTSYNEQFF.

CDR3 protein: CASSANHEGIYGYTF. The CDR3 nucleotides read TGTGCCAGCAGTGCCAACCACGAGGGGATCTATGGCTACACCTTC. The chain employs TRBV6-1 and TRBJ1-2; a weak D match, TRBD1 (5 bases). CDR3 length: 15 amino acids. Between the trimmed V and J ends, which lost 4 bases and 4 bases, there was a span of 16 bases. Germline CDR1 reads MNHNS; CDR2 reads SASEGT.

The CDR3 DNA is TGTGCCAGCAGCCTTACAGCGATCAATCAGCCCCAGCATTTT. Its protein is CASSLTAINQPQHF. The chain couples TRBV28 to TRBJ1-5; D not resolved. V lost 6 bases and J 3 bases, leaving 12 bases between the germline ends. CDR3 length equals 14 residues. Germline values: CDR1 MDHEN, CDR2 SYDVKM.

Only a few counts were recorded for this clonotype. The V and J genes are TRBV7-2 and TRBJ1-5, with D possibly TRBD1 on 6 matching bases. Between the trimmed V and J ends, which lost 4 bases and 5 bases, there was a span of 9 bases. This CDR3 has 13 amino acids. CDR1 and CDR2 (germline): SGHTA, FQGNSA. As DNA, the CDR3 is TGTGCCAGCAGCTCCTACAGGGATCAGCCCCAGCATTTT. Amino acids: CASSSYRDQPQHF.

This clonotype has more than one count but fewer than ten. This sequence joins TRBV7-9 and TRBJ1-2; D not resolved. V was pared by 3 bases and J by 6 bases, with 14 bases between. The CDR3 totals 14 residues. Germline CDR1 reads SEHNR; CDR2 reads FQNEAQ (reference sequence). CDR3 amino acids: CASSLAGGLDGYTF. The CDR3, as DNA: TGTGCCAGCAGCTTGGCGGGAGGGTTGGATGGCTACACCTTC.

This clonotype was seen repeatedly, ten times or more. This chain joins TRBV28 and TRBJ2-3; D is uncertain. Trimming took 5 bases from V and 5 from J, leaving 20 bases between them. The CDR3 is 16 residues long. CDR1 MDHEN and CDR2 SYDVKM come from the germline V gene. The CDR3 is CASSPPKGRPLDTQYF. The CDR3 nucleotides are TGTGCCAGCAGTCCCCCTAAGGGCCGCCCCTTAGATACGCAGTATTTT.

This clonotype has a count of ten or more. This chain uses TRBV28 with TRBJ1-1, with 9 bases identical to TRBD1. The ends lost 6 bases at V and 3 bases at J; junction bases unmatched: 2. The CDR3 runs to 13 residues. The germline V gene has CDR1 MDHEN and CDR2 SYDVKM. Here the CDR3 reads CASSRQGDTEAFF. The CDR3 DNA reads TGTGCCAGCAGCCGACAGGGGGACACTGAAGCTTTCTTT.

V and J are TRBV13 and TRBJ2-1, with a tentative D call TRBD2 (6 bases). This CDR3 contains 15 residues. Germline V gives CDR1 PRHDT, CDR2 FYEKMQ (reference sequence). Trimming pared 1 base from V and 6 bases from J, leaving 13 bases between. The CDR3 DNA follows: TGTGCCAGCAGCTTAGATGCGGGACTCGGCAATGAGCAGTTCTTC. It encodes CASSLDAGLGNEQFF.

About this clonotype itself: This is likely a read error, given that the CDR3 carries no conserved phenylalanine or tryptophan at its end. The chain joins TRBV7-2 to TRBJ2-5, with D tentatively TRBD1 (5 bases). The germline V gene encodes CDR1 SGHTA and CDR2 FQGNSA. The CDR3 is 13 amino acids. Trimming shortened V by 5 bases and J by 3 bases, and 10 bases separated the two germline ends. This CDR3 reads CASSPSGKETQYL. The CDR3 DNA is TGTGCCAGCAGCCCATCAGGGAAAGAGACCCAGTACTTA.

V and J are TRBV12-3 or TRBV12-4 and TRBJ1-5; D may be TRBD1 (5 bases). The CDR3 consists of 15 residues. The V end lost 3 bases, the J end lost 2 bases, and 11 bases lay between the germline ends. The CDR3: CASSLGGTGNQPQHF. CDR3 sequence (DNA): TGTGCCAGCAGTTTGGGAGGGACGGGCAATCAGCCCCAGCATTTT.

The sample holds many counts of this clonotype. In DNA, the CDR3 is TGTGCCAGCAGTTCGCCGAATCGGAACTATGGCTACACCTTC. The encoded protein is CASSSPNRNYGYTF. The chain joins TRBV6-2 or TRBV6-3 to TRBJ1-2; D is uncertain. This CDR3 has 14 amino acids. CDR1 and CDR2 from the germline V gene are MNHEY and SVGEGT. V lost 4 bases to trimming and J lost 2 bases, with 11 bases between them.

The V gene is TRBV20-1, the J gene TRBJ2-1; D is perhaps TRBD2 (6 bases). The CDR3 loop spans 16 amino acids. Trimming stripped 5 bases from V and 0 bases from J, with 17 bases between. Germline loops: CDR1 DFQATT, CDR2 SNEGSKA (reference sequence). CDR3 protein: CSALFPGLSSYNEQFF. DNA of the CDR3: TGCAGTGCTCTATTTCCGGGACTCTCCTCCTACAATGAGCAGTTCTTC.

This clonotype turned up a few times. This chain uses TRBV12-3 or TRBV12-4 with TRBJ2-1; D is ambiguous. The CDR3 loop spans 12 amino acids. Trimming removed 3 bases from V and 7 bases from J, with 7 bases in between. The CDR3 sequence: CASSLGWNEQFF. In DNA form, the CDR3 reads TGTGCCAGCAGTTTGGGCTGGAATGAGCAGTTCTTC.

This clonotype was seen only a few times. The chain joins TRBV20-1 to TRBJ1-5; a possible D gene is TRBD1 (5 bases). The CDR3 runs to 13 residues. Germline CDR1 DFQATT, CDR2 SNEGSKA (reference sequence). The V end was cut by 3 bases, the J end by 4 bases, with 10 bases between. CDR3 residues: CSASRQKNQPQHF. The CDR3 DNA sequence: TGCAGTGCTAGTAGACAGAAAAATCAGCCCCAGCATTTT.

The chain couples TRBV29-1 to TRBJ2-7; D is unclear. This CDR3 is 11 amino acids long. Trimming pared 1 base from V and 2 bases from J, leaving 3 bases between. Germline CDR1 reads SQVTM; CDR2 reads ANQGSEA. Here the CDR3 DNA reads TGCAGCGTTGAAGTTGCCTACGAGCAGTACTTC. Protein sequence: CSVEVAYEQYF.

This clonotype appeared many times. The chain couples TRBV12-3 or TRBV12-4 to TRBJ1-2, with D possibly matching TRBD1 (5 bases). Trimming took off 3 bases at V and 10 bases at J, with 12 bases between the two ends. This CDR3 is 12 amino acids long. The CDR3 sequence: CASSLGLRAYTF. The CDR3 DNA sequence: TGTGCCAGCAGTTTGGGACTGAGAGCCTACACCTTC.

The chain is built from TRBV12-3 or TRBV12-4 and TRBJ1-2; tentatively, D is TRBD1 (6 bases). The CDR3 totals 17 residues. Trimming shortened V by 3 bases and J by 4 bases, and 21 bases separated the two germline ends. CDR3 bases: TGTGCCAGCAGTTTGCGAGCGGGGGCGCTAGTTGGCTATGGCTACACCTTC. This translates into CASSLRAGALVGYGYTF.